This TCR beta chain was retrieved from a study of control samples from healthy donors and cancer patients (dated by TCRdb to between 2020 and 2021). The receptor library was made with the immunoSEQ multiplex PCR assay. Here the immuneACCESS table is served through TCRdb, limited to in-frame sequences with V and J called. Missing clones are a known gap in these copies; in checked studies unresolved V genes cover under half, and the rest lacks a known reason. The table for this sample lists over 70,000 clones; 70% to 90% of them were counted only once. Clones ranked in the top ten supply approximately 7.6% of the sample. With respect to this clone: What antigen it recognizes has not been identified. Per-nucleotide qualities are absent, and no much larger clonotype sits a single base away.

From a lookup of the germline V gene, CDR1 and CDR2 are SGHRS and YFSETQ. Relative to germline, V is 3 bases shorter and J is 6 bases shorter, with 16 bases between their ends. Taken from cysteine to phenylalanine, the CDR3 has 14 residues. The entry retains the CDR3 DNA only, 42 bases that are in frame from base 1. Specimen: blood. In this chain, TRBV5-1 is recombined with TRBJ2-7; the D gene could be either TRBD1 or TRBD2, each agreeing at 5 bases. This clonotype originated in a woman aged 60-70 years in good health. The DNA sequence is TGCGCCAGCAGCTCCCGGGACGCCACTACCGAGCAGTACTTC. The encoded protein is CASSSRDATTEQYF.